The 25 T cell receptor beta chains presented below share a single source sample, sequenced in a study of T cell responses to AZD1222 COVID-19 vaccine. Here immunoSEQ multiplex PCR was the method, and the copy in TCRdb shows in-frame clones only, minus some. The table records about 89,000 clones, over 80% of them present only once. The sequences come from peripheral blood, collected 28 days after the second AZD1222 dose. The receptors were gathered from an adult who received the AZD1222 COVID-19 vaccine.

This sequence joins TRBV11-3 and TRBJ2-7; 11 bases match TRBD2. V was pared by 5 bases and J by 0 bases, with 9 bases of the junction left unmatched. The V gene's germline CDR1 is SGHNT and CDR2 YENEEA. The CDR3 runs to 17 residues. In DNA form, the CDR3 reads TGTGCCAGCAGCCCCCCCACTAGCGGGAGATTCTCCTACGAGCAGTACTTC. Amino acids: CASSPPTSGRFSYEQYF. The variable domain in full, with the rest retrieved from reference TRBV11-3 and TRBJ2-7, is EAGVVQSPRYKIIEKKQPVAFWCNPISGHNTLYWYLQNLGQGPELLIRYENEEAVDDSQLPKDRFSAERLKGVDSTLKIQPAELGDSAVYLCASSPPTSGRFSYEQYFGPGTRLTVT.

The chain is built from TRBV9 and TRBJ2-7, with 10 bases fitting TRBD2. Germline CDR1 and CDR2: SGDLS and YYNGEE. This CDR3 comprises 16 residues. J gave up 3 bases and V 2 bases, and 8 bases lay outside the gene matches. DNA for the CDR3: TGTGCCAGCAGCGTCCAACAGACTAGCGGGTACTACGAGCAGTACTTC. Encoded protein: CASSVQQTSGYYEQYF.

V usage is TRBV7-2 and J usage is TRBJ2-1; D is tentatively TRBD1 or TRBD2 (5 bases each). Germline CDR1 reads SGHTA; CDR2 reads FQGNSA. Trimming shortened V by 2 bases and J by 9 bases, and 11 bases separated the two germline ends. The CDR3 sequence is 13 residues long. CDR3 bases: TGTGCCAGCAGCTTATCCGGGGCCGTTGAGCAGTTCTTC. Its translation is CASSLSGAVEQFF. Looking up the rest from reference TRBV7-2 and TRBJ2-1 gives the full variable domain: GAGVSQSPSNKVTEKGKDVELRCDPISGHTALYWYRQSLGQGLEFLIYFQGNSAPDKSGLPSDRFSAERTGGSVSTLTIQRTQQEDSAVYLCASSLSGAVEQFFGPGTRLTVL.

The chain combines TRBV2 with TRBJ1-1, with TRBD1 matching over 7 bases. This CDR3 has 14 amino acids. J was trimmed by 5 bases and V by 3 bases; bases with no gene match: 6. CDR1 is SNHLY, CDR2 FYNNEI, per germline. CDR3 nucleotides: TGTGCCAGCAGTGAGAGAGGGGGCGGGACTGAAGCTTTCTTT. This gives the protein CASSERGGGTEAFF. Filled out from reference TRBV2 and TRBJ1-1, the complete variable domain reads EPEVTQTPSHQVTQMGQEVILRCVPISNHLYFYWYRQILGQKVEFLVSFYNNEISEKSEIFDDQFSVERPDGSNFTLKIRSTKLEDSAMYFCASSERGGGTEAFFGQGTRLTVV.

CDR3 nucleotide sequence: TGTGCCATCCAGGCTACAGGGGCCGGCGAGCAGTACTTC. Translated, it gives CAIQATGAGEQYF. The rearrangement uses TRBV10-3 and TRBJ2-7; TRBD1 matches 7 bases. Trimming removed 8 bases from V and 6 bases from J; junction bases left unmatched: 10. Germline V gives CDR1 ENHRY, CDR2 SYGVKD. This CDR3 is 13 amino acids long.

This sequence joins TRBV12-5 and TRBJ1-1; TRBD1 agrees at 8 bases. This CDR3 contains 14 residues. Germline values: CDR1 LGHNT, CDR2 FRNRAP. Trimming cost V 6 bases and J 4 bases; bases outside gene matches: 7. DNA for the CDR3: TGTGCTAGTGGGCCGACAGGGGAACCCACTGAAGCTTTCTTT. It yields the protein CASGPTGEPTEAFF.

In this sample, this clone turned up a few times. The chain uses TRBV4-1 and TRBJ2-2; D uncertain. Trimming shortened V by 1 base and J by 1 base, and 7 bases separated the two germline ends. This CDR3 contains 15 residues. Germline lookup yields CDR1 MGHRA and CDR2 YSYEKL. The CDR3 DNA reads TGCGCCAGCAGCCAAGTGGGCAGGAACACCGGGGAGCTGTTTTTT. Amino acid sequence: CASSQVGRNTGELFF.

The chain recombines TRBV30 with TRBJ1-2, with 8 nucleotides matching TRBD1. V shed 4 bases, J shed 8 bases, and the junction held 15 bases outside the gene matches. Germline CDR1 is GTSNPN and CDR2 is SVGIG (reference sequence). CDR3 length: 15 amino acids. CDR3 bases: TGTGCCTGGACCAGGACAGGGACTGATAGGTACGGCTACACCTTC. Translating gives CAWTRTGTDRYGYTF.

J is TRBJ2-3 and V is TRBV18, with a tentative D call TRBD1 (5 bases). The CDR3 is 12 amino acids. Germline-derived CDR1 and CDR2 are KGHSH and LQKENI. V lost 3 bases and J lost 5, with 6 bases in between. CDR3 loop: CASSPQGDTQYF. In DNA, the CDR3 is TGTGCCAGCTCACCTCAGGGAGATACGCAGTATTTT. The full variable domain, in which reference TRBV18 and TRBJ2-3 provide the parts outside the CDR3, is NAGVMQNPRHLVRRRGQEARLRCSPMKGHSHVYWYRQLPEEGLKFMVYLQKENIIDESGMPKERFSAEFPKEGPSILRIQQVVRGDSAAYFCASSPQGDTQYFGPGTRLTVL.

The J gene is TRBJ1-2, the V gene TRBV4-2; D is perhaps TRBD1 (6 bases). The germline V gene has CDR1 LGHNA and CDR2 YNFKEQ. This CDR3 contains 15 residues. Trimming removed 4 bases at V and 8 bases at J, with 20 bases between. Here the CDR3 DNA reads TGTGCCAGCAGCCCCTCCCTCCAGGGGAGGGAGGGCTACACCTTC. Encoded protein: CASSPSLQGREGYTF.

This sequence joins TRBV6-4 and TRBJ2-3, with 10 bases fitting TRBD2. J lost 5 bases, V lost 2 bases, and 7 bases had no gene match. Germline V gene data show CDR1 as MRHNA and CDR2 as SNTAGT. CDR3 length: 16 residues. In DNA, the CDR3 is TGTGCCAGCAGTGACGCTAGCGGGAGAGGAGAAGATACGCAGTATTTT. Translated, it gives CASSDASGRGEDTQYF.

The V gene is TRBV5-6, the J gene TRBJ1-2; 7 bases fit TRBD1. V dropped 5 bases and J dropped 6; count of bases not matched to a gene: 10. CDR1 and CDR2 from the germline V gene are SGHDT and YYEEEE. The CDR3 runs 14 residues. DNA for the CDR3: TGTGCCAGCAGACCCACCCAGGGGGTGAATGGCTACACCTTC. This sequence encodes CASRPTQGVNGYTF.

This clone was detected only once. V is TRBV30 and J is TRBJ2-5; possibly TRBD2 for D (5 bases). The CDR3 is 13 residues long. The ends were cut back, 2 bases at V and 5 bases at J, with 12 bases in the middle. Germline V lookup: CDR1 GTSNPN, CDR2 SVGIG (reference sequence). Written as DNA, the CDR3 is TGTGCCTGGAGTTCCGGGGTGGGTGAGACCCAGTACTTC. Amino acid sequence: CAWSSGVGETQYF.

This clone occurred once. The chain carries TRBV7-9 and TRBJ2-7; a weak D match, TRBD1 (6 bases). Germline V gives CDR1 SEHNR, CDR2 FQNEAQ (reference sequence). This CDR3 comprises 15 residues. Trimming cost V 1 base and J 6 bases, with 16 bases left between them. The CDR3 spells CASSLDLQGTLEQYF. The CDR3 bases are TGTGCCAGCAGCTTAGACCTACAGGGTACCCTCGAGCAGTACTTC.

The chain recombines TRBV6-1 with TRBJ2-5, with D unclear. The CDR3 runs 12 residues. V lost 0 bases to trimming and J lost 5 bases, with 4 bases between them. Germline lookup yields CDR1 MNHNS and CDR2 SASEGT. The CDR3 protein is CASSEAGETQYF. In DNA form, the CDR3 reads TGTGCCAGCAGTGAAGCGGGGGAGACCCAGTACTTC.

The chain employs TRBV11-2 and TRBJ1-5, with TRBD1 matching over 9 bases. The CDR3 runs 15 residues. Germline loops: CDR1 SGHAT, CDR2 FQNNGV. The V and J ends lost 5 bases and 3 bases, in that order; junction bases with no gene match: 5. The CDR3, as DNA: TGTGCCAGCAGCACCGGGACAGGGACCAATCAGCCCCAGCATTTT. The encoded protein is CASSTGTGTNQPQHF.

The chain combines TRBV29-1 with TRBJ2-2, with 8 bases fitting TRBD2. Germline CDR1 SQVTM, CDR2 ANQGSEA. V lost 4 bases to trimming and J lost 4 bases; unmatched junction nucleotides: 2. This CDR3 has 13 residues. This CDR3 is CSVVAGGTGELFF. The DNA of the CDR3 is TGCAGCGTTGTGGCGGGAGGCACCGGGGAGCTGTTTTTT.

The chain recombines TRBV5-6 with TRBJ1-2; D possibly corresponds to TRBD1 (5 bases). The germline V gene has CDR1 SGHDT and CDR2 YYEEEE. The CDR3 has 13 amino acids. V lost 4 bases to trimming and J lost 8 bases, with 15 bases between them. CDR3 protein: CASSPGTLSGYTF. CDR3 sequence (DNA): TGTGCCAGCAGCCCAGGGACCTTGAGCGGCTACACCTTC.

The V call is TRBV29-1, the J call TRBJ1-1; a possible D gene is TRBD1 (5 bases). V was clipped by 1 base and J by 5 bases, with 11 bases between them. CDR3 size: 13 residues. Germline CDR1 is SQVTM and CDR2 is ANQGSEA. The CDR3 sequence is CSVEGGVGTEAFF. CDR3 DNA sequence: TGCAGCGTTGAAGGAGGGGTAGGGACTGAAGCTTTCTTT. Filled out from reference TRBV29-1 and TRBJ1-1, the complete variable domain reads SAVISQKPSRDICQRGTSLTIQCQVDSQVTMMFWYRQQPGQSLTLIATANQGSEATYESGFVIDKFPISRPNLTFSTLTVSNMSPEDSSIYLCSVEGGVGTEAFFGQGTRLTVV.

The chain joins TRBV6-5 to TRBJ1-2; a possible D gene is TRBD1 (5 bases). The V end was cut by 4 bases, the J end by 4 bases, with 19 bases between. CDR3 size: 16 residues. Germline values: CDR1 MNHEY, CDR2 SVGAGI. CDR3 amino acids: CASSSYRDGIFYGYTF. The CDR3 DNA reads TGTGCCAGCAGTTCTTACCGGGACGGAATTTTCTATGGCTACACCTTC.

The chain employs TRBV5-1 and TRBJ2-2, with a possible D match to TRBD2 (5 bases). CDR1 is SGHRS, CDR2 YFSETQ, per germline. The length of the CDR3 is 15 residues. V was cut by 1 base and J by 8 bases, with 15 bases left in between. The DNA for the CDR3 is TGCGCCAGCAGCTTGTACTGGCCCTCGGGGGGGGAGCTGTTTTTT. Its translation is CASSLYWPSGGELFF.

This clone was counted between two and nine times. V and J are TRBV4-1 and TRBJ1-5; maybe TRBD1 (6 bases). From germline, CDR1 is MGHRA and CDR2 YSYEKL. The CDR3 extends over 14 amino acids. The V gene lost 4 bases and the J gene lost 3 bases, with 10 bases spanning the gap. In nucleotides, the CDR3 is TGCGCCAGCAGCCCTGGACAGTTCAATCAGCCCCAGCATTTT. Its protein is CASSPGQFNQPQHF.

This chain uses TRBV18 with TRBJ2-1, with D perhaps given as TRBD1 or TRBD2 (5 bases each). The CDR3 spans 14 residues. CDR1 is KGHSH, CDR2 LQKENI, per germline. Between the trimmed V and J ends, which lost 3 bases and 6 bases, there was a span of 12 bases. The CDR3 nucleotides are TGTGCCAGCTCACCGAGGGGCACCCCCAATGAGCAGTTCTTC. The encoded protein is CASSPRGTPNEQFF.

A few counts support this clone. The chain carries TRBV6-5 and TRBJ1-2, with TRBD1 matching over 7 bases. Per germline, CDR1 MNHEY and CDR2 SVGAGI. Trimming removed 6 bases from V and 4 bases from J; junction bases left unmatched: 2. This CDR3 contains 12 residues. The CDR3 nucleotides are TGTGCCAGCAGGAGGACAGGCTATGGCTACACCTTC. Translated: CASRRTGYGYTF.

The chain uses TRBV5-1 and TRBJ1-2; D is unresolved. The V end lost 0 bases, the J end lost 7 bases, and 16 bases lay between the germline ends. There are 15 residues in the CDR3. Germline V gives CDR1 SGHRS, CDR2 YFSETQ. The CDR3 sequence is CASSLAARLASGYTF. The DNA for the CDR3 is TGCGCCAGCAGCTTGGCTGCCAGGTTGGCTAGTGGCTACACCTTC.